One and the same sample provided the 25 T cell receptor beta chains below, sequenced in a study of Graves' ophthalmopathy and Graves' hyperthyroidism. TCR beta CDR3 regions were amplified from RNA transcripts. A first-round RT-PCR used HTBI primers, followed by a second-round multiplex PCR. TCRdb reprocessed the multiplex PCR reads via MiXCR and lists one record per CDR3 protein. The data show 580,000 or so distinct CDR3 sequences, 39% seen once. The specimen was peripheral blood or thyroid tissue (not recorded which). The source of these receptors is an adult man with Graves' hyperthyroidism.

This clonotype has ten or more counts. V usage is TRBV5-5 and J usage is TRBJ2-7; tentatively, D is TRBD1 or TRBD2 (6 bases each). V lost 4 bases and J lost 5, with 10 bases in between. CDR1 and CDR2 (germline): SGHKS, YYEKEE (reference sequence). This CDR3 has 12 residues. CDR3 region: CASSPGANEQYF. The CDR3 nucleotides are TGTGCCAGCAGCCCGGGGGCAAACGAGCAGTACTTC.

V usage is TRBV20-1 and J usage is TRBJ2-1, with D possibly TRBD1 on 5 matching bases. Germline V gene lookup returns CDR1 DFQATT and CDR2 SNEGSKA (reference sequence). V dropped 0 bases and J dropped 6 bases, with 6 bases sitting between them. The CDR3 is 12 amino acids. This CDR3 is CSARDQGNEQFF. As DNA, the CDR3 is TGCAGTGCTAGAGATCAGGGCAATGAGCAGTTCTTC.

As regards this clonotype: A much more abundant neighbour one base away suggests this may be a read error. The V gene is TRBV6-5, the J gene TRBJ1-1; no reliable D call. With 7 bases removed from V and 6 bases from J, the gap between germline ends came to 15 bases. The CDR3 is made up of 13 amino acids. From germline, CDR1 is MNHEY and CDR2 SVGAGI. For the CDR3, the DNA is TGTGCCAGCACTGTGGATATTAACGCTGAAGCTTTCTTT. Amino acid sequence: CASTVDINAEAFF.

The CDR3 spells CASSLRTGGWTGELFF. As DNA, the CDR3 is TGCGCCAGCAGCCTACGGACAGGGGGCTGGACCGGGGAGCTGTTTTTT. The chain uses TRBV5-1 and TRBJ2-2; TRBD1 agrees at 11 bases. CDR1 and CDR2 from the germline V gene are SGHRS and YFSETQ. Trimming cost V 4 bases and J 5 bases; bases outside gene matches: 7. CDR3 length equals 16 residues.

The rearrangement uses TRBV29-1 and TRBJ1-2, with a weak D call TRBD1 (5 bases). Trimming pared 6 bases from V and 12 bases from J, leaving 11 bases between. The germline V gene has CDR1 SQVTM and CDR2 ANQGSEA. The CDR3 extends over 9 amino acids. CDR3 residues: CSVQGGNTF. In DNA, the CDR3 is TGCAGCGTCCAGGGTGGAAACACCTTC.

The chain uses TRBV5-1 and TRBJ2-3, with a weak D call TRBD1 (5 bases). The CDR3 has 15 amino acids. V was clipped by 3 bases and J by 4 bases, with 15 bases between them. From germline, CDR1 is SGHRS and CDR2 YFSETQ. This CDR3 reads CASSWVSGSSDTQYF. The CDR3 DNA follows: TGCGCCAGCAGCTGGGTCTCAGGGTCGTCAGATACGCAGTATTTT.

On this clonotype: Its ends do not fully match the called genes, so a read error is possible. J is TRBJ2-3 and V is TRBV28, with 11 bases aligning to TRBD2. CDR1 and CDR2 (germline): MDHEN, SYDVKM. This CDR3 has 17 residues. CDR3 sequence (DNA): TGTGCCAGCAGTCTAGGGACTAGCGGTCCTTACACAGATACGCGGTATTTT. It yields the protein CASSLGTSGPYTDTRYF.

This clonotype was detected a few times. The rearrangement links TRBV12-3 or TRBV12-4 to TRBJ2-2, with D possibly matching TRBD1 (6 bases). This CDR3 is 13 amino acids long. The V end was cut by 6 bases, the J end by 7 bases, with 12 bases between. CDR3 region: CASSFRGVGELFF. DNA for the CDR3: TGTGCCAGCAGCTTCAGGGGCGTCGGGGAGCTGTTTTTT.

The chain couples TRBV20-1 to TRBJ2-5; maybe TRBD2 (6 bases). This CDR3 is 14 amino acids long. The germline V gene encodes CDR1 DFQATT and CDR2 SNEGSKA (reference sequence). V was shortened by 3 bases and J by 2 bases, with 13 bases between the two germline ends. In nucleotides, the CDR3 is TGCAGTGCTAGGTTGCCGGGAGCTCAAGAGACCCAGTACTTC. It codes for CSARLPGAQETQYF.

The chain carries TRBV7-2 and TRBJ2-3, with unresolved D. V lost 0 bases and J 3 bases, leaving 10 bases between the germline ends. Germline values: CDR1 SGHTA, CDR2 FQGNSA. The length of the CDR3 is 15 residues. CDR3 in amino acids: CASSLALGTTDTQYF. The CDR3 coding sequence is TGTGCCAGCAGCTTAGCGTTAGGTACGACAGATACGCAGTATTTT.

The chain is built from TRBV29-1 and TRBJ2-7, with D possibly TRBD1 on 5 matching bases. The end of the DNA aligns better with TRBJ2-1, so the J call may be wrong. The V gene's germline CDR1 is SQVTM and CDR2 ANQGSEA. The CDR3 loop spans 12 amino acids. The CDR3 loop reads CSVDYGATEQFF. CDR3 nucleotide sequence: TGCAGCGTTGATTATGGGGCCACTGAGCAGTTCTTC.

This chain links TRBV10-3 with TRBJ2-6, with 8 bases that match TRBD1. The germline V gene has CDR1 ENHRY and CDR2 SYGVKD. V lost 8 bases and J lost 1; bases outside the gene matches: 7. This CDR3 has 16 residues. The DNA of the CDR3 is TGTGCCATCGCTGGACAGGGTGGGTCTGGGGCCAACGTCCTGACTTTC. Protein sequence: CAIAGQGGSGANVLTF.

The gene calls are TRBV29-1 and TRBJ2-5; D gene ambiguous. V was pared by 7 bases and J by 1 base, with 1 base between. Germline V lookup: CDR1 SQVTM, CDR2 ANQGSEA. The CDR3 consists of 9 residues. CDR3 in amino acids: CSGQETQYF. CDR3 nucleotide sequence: TGCAGCGGCCAAGAGACCCAGTACTTC.

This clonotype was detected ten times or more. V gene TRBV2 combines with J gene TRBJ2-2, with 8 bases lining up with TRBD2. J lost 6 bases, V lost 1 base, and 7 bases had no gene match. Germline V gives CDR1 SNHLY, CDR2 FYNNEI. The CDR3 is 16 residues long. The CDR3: CASSEVGSGVAGELFF. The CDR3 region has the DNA TGTGCCAGCAGTGAAGTTGGTAGCGGGGTCGCCGGGGAGCTGTTTTTT.

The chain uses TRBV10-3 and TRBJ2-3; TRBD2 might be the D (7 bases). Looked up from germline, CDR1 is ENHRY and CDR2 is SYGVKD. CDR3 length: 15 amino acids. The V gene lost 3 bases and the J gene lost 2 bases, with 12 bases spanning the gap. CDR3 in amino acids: CAISDFAGATDTQYF. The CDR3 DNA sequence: TGTGCCATCAGTGACTTTGCGGGGGCCACAGATACGCAGTATTTT.

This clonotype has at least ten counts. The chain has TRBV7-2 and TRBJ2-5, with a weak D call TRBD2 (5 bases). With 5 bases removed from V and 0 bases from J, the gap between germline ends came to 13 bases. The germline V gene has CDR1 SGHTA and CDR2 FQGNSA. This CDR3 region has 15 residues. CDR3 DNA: TGTGCCAGCAGCAAGAGGGTAGGGTACCAAGAGACCCAGTACTTC. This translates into CASSKRVGYQETQYF. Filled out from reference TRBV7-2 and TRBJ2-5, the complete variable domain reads GAGVSQSPSNKVTEKGKDVELRCDPISGHTALYWYRQSLGQGLEFLIYFQGNSAPDKSGLPSDRFSAERTGGSVSTLTIQRTQQEDSAVYLCASSKRVGYQETQYFGPGTRLLVL.

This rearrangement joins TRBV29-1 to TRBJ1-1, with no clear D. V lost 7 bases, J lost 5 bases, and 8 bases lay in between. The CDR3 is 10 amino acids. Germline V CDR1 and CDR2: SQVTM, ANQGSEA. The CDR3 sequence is CSGRGTEAFF. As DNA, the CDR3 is TGCAGCGGACGGGGAACTGAAGCTTTCTTT.

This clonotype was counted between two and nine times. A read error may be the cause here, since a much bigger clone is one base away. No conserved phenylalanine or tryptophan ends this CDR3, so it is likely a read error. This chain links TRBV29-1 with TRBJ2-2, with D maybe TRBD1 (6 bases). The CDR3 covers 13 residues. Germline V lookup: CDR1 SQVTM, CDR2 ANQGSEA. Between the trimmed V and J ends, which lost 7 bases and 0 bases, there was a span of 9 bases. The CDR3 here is CSAGTSNTGELFS. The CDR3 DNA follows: TGCAGCGCCGGGACATCGAACACCGGGGAGCTGTTTTCT.

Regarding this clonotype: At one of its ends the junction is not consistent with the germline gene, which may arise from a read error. CDR3 sequence (DNA): TGTGCCACCAGCAGAGACGAAACGGCCGCCTCCTTT. Protein sequence: CATSRDETAASF. The chain links TRBV15 to TRBJ1-1; D ambiguous. Looked up from germline, CDR1 is LNHNV and CDR2 is YYDKDF (reference sequence). This CDR3 comprises 12 residues.

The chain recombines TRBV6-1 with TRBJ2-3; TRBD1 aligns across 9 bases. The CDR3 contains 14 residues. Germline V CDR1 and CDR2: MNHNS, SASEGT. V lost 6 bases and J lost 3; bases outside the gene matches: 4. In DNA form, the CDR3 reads TGTGCCAGCAGGCCCGGGACAGGGACAGATACGCAGTATTTT. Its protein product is CASRPGTGTDTQYF.

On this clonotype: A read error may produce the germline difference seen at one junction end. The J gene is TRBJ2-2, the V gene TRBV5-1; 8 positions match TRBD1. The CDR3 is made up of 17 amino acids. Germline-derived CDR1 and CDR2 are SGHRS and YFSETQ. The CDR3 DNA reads TGCGTCAGCAGCTTGACATTCTTTACAGGGGGGACCGGGGAGCTGTTTTTT. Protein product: CVSSLTFFTGGTGELFF.

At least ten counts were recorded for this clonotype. CDR3 residues: CASNHGQGSTEAFF. The CDR3 DNA reads as TGCGCCAGCAATCACGGACAGGGCAGTACTGAAGCTTTCTTT. The chain joins TRBV5-1 to TRBJ1-1, with 8 bases lining up with TRBD1. There are 14 residues in the CDR3. V trimming: 6 bases; J trimming: 5 bases; junction bases outside the gene matches: 9. Germline-derived CDR1 and CDR2 are SGHRS and YFSETQ.

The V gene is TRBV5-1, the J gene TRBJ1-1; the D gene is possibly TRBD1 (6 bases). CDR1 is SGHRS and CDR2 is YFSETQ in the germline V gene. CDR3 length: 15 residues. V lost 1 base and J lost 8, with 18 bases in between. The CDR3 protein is CASSLTPTGMVEAFF. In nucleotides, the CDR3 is TGCGCCAGCAGCTTGACCCCCACAGGGATGGTAGAAGCTTTCTTT. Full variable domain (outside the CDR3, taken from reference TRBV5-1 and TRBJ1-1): KAGVTQTPRYLIKTRGQQVTLSCSPISGHRSVSWYQQTPGQGLQFLFEYFSETQRNKGNFPGRFSGRQFSNSRSEMNVSTLELGDSALYLCASSLTPTGMVEAFFGQGTRLTVV.

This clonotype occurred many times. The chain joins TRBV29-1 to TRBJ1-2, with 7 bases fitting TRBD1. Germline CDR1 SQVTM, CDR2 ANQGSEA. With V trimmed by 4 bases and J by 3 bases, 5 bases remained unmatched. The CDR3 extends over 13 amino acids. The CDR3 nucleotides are TGCAGCGTTGGACCAGACAGGGACTATGGCTACACCTTC. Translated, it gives CSVGPDRDYGYTF.

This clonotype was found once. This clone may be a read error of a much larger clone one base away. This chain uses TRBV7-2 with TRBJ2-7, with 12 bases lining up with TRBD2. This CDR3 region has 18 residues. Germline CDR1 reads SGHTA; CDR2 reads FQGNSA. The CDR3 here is CASSFGLAGTFSSYEQCF. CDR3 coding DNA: TGTGCCAGCAGCTTTGGACTAGCGGGAACATTCAGCTCCTACGAGCAGTGCTTC.